This T cell receptor beta chain was identified in a study of blood T cell repertoires in COVID-19. About the research overall: Donors in the United States, Italy and Spain gave samples during acute or convalescent COVID-19. Nucleic acid was either cDNA or gDNA, and it came from T cells, B-cell-depleted T cells, or PBMCs.

In the original processing: Nucleated cell counts were estimated from reference gene primer amplification. Only in-frame clones appear in the TCRdb table, and some are missing; sequencing was by immunoSEQ multiplex PCR. V and J calls and clone size follow that table, whereas D and trimming were derived from the DNA. This sample carries approximately 300,000 clones, 80% to 90% of them seen once, and the ten largest clones take approximately 4.6%. V was trimmed by 3 bases and J by 0 bases, leaving 11 bases between them. There are 15 residues in the CDR3. Germline V lookup: CDR1 KGHSH, CDR2 LQKENI. The gene calls are TRBV18 and TRBJ1-1; D is possibly TRBD1 (5 bases). The sequence was obtained from a man aged 40-49 years with acute or convalescent COVID-19. What was sequenced was peripheral blood. This CDR3 is CASSPGHAVNTEAFF. The CDR3 nucleotides are TGTGCCAGCTCACCGGGGCACGCTGTGAACACTGAAGCTTTCTTT.